The 11 T cell receptor beta chains listed next were all sequenced from one sample in a study of CD8 T cells in Susac syndrome. With random hexamers, reverse transcription was performed on about 0.45 to 1 ug of RNA. From the immunoSEQ multiplex PCR reads, TCRdb called clonotypes with MiXCR, one entry per CDR3 protein. The table records approximately 170,000 distinct CDR3 sequences, around 95% of them present only once. Sample: CD4+ T cells from PBMCs. The receptor set was obtained from a human donor in good health.

This clonotype was detected once. The chain links TRBV3-1 to TRBJ2-7, with D possibly TRBD1 on 6 matching bases. There are 14 residues in the CDR3. In germline, CDR1 is LGHDT, CDR2 YNNKEL (reference sequence). V was clipped by 5 bases and J by 6 bases, with 17 bases between them. The CDR3 nucleotides are TGTGCCAGCAGCTCGGGACAATTGAGAGGCGAGCAGTACTTC. It codes for CASSSGQLRGEQYF.

J is TRBJ2-2 and V is TRBV5-1, with TRBD1 matching over 9 bases. Per germline, CDR1 SGHRS and CDR2 YFSETQ. The CDR3 spans 16 residues. With 4 bases clipped from V and 4 bases from J, the junction kept 8 bases outside the gene matches. CDR3 loop: CASSTGQGRFTGELFF. The CDR3 DNA reads as TGCGCCAGCAGCACCGGACAGGGGCGTTTCACCGGGGAGCTGTTTTTT.

This rearrangement joins TRBV11-1 to TRBJ2-5; TRBD1 matches 9 bases. CDR3 length: 14 amino acids. Germline V CDR1 and CDR2: SGHAT, FQDESV (reference sequence). With 4 bases clipped from V and 5 bases from J, the junction kept 5 bases outside the gene matches. As DNA, the CDR3 is TGTGCCAGCAGCTCACAGGGGGCGCAGGAGACCCAGTACTTC. This translates into CASSSQGAQETQYF.

The CDR3 is CASSVNWGLLQGTQYF. The CDR3 DNA is TGTGCCAGCAGCGTAAATTGGGGACTACTTCAGGGTACGCAGTATTTT. V gene TRBV7-2 combines with J gene TRBJ2-3; 7 bases match TRBD2. Germline assignment: CDR1 SGHTA and CDR2 FQGNSA. Losses at the gene ends were 5 bases for V and 8 bases for J; bases not matched to a gene: 16. CDR3 size: 16 residues.

The J gene is TRBJ1-5, the V gene TRBV7-9; D not certain. Looked up from germline, CDR1 is SEHNR and CDR2 is FQNEAQ (reference sequence). V lost 4 bases and J lost 0, with 10 bases in between. The CDR3 loop spans 15 amino acids. DNA for the CDR3: TGTGCCAGCAGCTCCGGGGATCTTAGCAATCAGCCCCAGCATTTT. It yields the protein CASSSGDLSNQPQHF.

The rearrangement uses TRBV18 and TRBJ2-7; D perhaps matches TRBD1 (5 bases). V shed 6 bases and J shed 6 bases, with 18 bases lying between them. This CDR3 comprises 14 residues. From germline, CDR1 is KGHSH and CDR2 LQKENI. The CDR3 loop reads CASSPQGLLREQYF. Here the CDR3 DNA reads TGTGCCAGCTCTCCGCAGGGTCTTTTGCGCGAGCAGTACTTC.

The CDR3 DNA is TGTGCCAGCAGGGGGGATTCACCTAACTATGGCTACACCTTC. This gives the protein CASRGDSPNYGYTF. V usage is TRBV2 and J usage is TRBJ1-2; a possible D gene is TRBD1 (5 bases). The V gene's germline CDR1 is SNHLY and CDR2 FYNNEI. The CDR3 runs 14 residues. Deletions cut 6 bases from V and 0 bases from J, with 11 bases between.

The table lists this clonotype with a few counts. The chain carries TRBV14 and TRBJ2-5, with D possibly being TRBD2 (7 bases). From germline, CDR1 is SGHDN and CDR2 FVKESK. V dropped 1 base and J dropped 5 bases, with 14 bases sitting between them. This CDR3 spans 15 amino acids. The CDR3 bases are TGTGCCAGCAGCCAAGTTGCGGGGGCGCGGGAGACCCAGTACTTC. The encoded protein is CASSQVAGARETQYF. The full variable domain, rest sourced from reference TRBV14 and TRBJ2-5, is EAGVTQFPSHSVIEKGQTVTLRCDPISGHDNLYWYRRVMGKEIKFLLHFVKESKQDESGMPNNRFLAERTGGTYSTLKVQPAELEDSGVYFCASSQVAGARETQYFGPGTRLLVL.

This clonotype has only one observation. The chain employs TRBV6-6 and TRBJ2-7; possible D gene TRBD2, 6 bases. In germline, CDR1 is MNHNY, CDR2 SVGAGI (reference sequence). The germline V and J ends were trimmed by 0 bases and 2 bases, with 11 bases remaining between them. The CDR3 extends over 15 amino acids. CDR3 sequence reads: CASSYSSGSAYEQYF. CDR3 nucleotide sequence: TGTGCCAGCAGTTACTCAAGCGGGTCCGCCTACGAGCAGTACTTC.

The CDR3 reads CSARDPRGGYEQYF. The DNA for the CDR3 is TGCAGTGCTAGAGATCCGAGGGGGGGCTACGAGCAGTACTTC. The chain couples TRBV20-1 to TRBJ2-7, with D perhaps TRBD2 (7 bases). Germline V lookup: CDR1 DFQATT, CDR2 SNEGSKA (reference sequence). The CDR3 length is 14 residues. Trimming pared 0 bases from V and 3 bases from J, leaving 12 bases between.

The J gene is TRBJ2-7, the V gene TRBV7-3; TRBD2 is a possible D gene (6 bases). Germline V gene lookup returns CDR1 SGHTA and CDR2 FQGTGA. The CDR3 consists of 15 residues. V lost 1 base to trimming and J lost 1 base, with 11 bases between them. CDR3 residues: CASSLNGGHSYEQYF. CDR3 bases: TGTGCCAGCAGCTTAAATGGAGGGCATTCCTACGAGCAGTACTTC.